A selection of T cell receptor beta chains follows, all from one sample in a study of Graves' ophthalmopathy and Graves' hyperthyroidism. MiXCR, applied by TCRdb to the multiplex PCR reads, yields one record per CDR3 protein. Among roughly 400,000 distinct CDR3 sequences listed, 15% to 20% were seen once. Sample: peripheral blood. All receptors derive from a woman between 18 and 30 years old with Graves' ophthalmopathy. Each CDR3 is given with its conserved first and last residue. Fields, in order: D gene, J gene, clone size, V gene, CDR3 protein, CDR3 DNA. A D gene is named only where the DNA matches it firmly. Not every row has a clone size; where given, it reads once, few, many or a size class.

D: -
J: TRBJ2-5
size: many
V: TRBV28
CDR3: CASSQGRNQETQYF
DNA: TGTGCCAGCAGTCAGGGACGGAACCAAGAGACCCAGTACTTC

D: -
J: TRBJ1-2
size: -
V: TRBV6-5
CDR3: CASRYPGTDGYTF
DNA: TGTGCCAGCAGATACCCAGGGACTGATGGCTACACCTTC

D: TRBD1
J: TRBJ2-3
size: many
V: TRBV11-2
CDR3: CASSRTGGFTDTQYF
DNA: TGTGCCAGCAGCCGGACAGGGGGTTTTACAGATACGCAGTATTTT

D: TRBD1
J: TRBJ2-7
size: few
V: TRBV10-3
CDR3: CAISDGTGGFYEQYF
DNA: TGTGCCATCAGTGATGGGACAGGGGGGTTCTACGAGCAGTACTTC

D: TRBD1
J: TRBJ1-3
size: many
V: TRBV11-2
CDR3: CASSPGQGAGNTIYF
DNA: TGTGCCAGCAGCCCGGGACAGGGAGCTGGAAACACCATATATTTT

D: -
J: TRBJ2-7
size: many
V: TRBV7-2
CDR3: CASSLIRVGNYEQYF
DNA: TGTGCCAGCAGCTTAATTCGGGTGGGGAACTACGAGCAGTACTTC

D: -
J: TRBJ1-1
size: -
V: TRBV12-3/TRBV12-4
CDR3: CASSATFGNTEAFF
DNA: TGTGCCAGCAGTGCCACCTTTGGGAACACTGAAGCTTTCTTT

D: -
J: TRBJ1-1
size: many
V: TRBV5-1
CDR3: CASSLQVEMNTEAFF
DNA: TGCGCCAGCAGCCTCCAGGTGGAGATGAACACTGAAGCTTTCTTT

D: -
J: TRBJ1-1
size: many
V: TRBV4-3
CDR3: CASSQDSGLTSEAFF
DNA: TGCGCCAGCAGCCAAGACTCGGGACTTACGAGTGAAGCTTTCTTT

D: -
J: TRBJ2-7
size: -
V: TRBV28
CDR3: CASRQTRGGSYEQYF
DNA: TGTGCCAGCAGGCAAACAAGGGGTGGGTCCTACGAGCAGTACTTC

D: -
J: TRBJ2-2
size: many
V: TRBV5-1
CDR3: CASSFGVSGTGELFF
DNA: TGCGCCAGCAGCTTCGGCGTTAGTGGGACCGGGGAGCTGTTTTTT

D: -
J: TRBJ2-7
size: many
V: TRBV12-3/TRBV12-4
CDR3: CASSPDWARGEQYF
DNA: TGTGCCAGCAGTCCGGACTGGGCAAGGGGCGAGCAGTACTTC

D: -
J: TRBJ1-1
size: many
V: TRBV28
CDR3: CASFSGMNTEAFF
DNA: TGTGCCAGCTTTTCAGGCATGAACACTGAAGCTTTCTTT

D: TRBD1
J: TRBJ1-1
size: many
V: TRBV7-2
CDR3: CASSPDRATTAFF
DNA: TGTGCCAGCAGCCCCGACAGGGCTACAACAGCTTTCTTT

D: TRBD1
J: TRBJ2-3
size: many
V: TRBV19
CDR3: CASKGQGTDTQYF
DNA: TGTGCCAGTAAGGGACAGGGTACAGATACGCAGTATTTT

D: -
J: TRBJ1-3
size: few
V: TRBV11-2
CDR3: CASSLQPSGNTIYF
DNA: TGTGCCAGCAGCTTACAGCCCTCTGGAAACACCATATATTTT

D: -
J: TRBJ2-2
size: -
V: TRBV28
CDR3: CASRTFSAGELFF
DNA: TGTGCCAGCCGAACGTTCAGTGCGGGGGAGCTGTTTTTT

D: -
J: TRBJ1-6
size: -
V: TRBV30
CDR3: CAWTPLRDSPLHF
DNA: TGTGCCTGGACCCCTCTGAGGGATTCACCCCTCCACTTT

D: TRBD1
J: TRBJ1-2
size: many
V: TRBV6-1
CDR3: CASSGQGANYGYTF
DNA: TGTGCCAGCAGTGGACAGGGGGCTAACTATGGCTACACCTTC

D: TRBD2
J: TRBJ2-4
size: -
V: TRBV6-1
CDR3: CASSEQGWLAGVRAKNIQYF
DNA: TGTGCCAGCAGTGAACAGGGGTGGCTAGCGGGAGTGAGAGCCAAAAACATTCAGTACTTC

D: -
J: TRBJ1-6
size: many
V: TRBV4-2
CDR3: CASSQDRWSPLHF
DNA: TGTGCCAGCAGCCAAGACAGGTGGTCACCCCTCCACTTT

D: TRBD1
J: TRBJ2-2
size: many
V: TRBV9
CDR3: CASSVVGQGTGELFF
DNA: TGTGCCAGCAGCGTAGTTGGACAGGGGACCGGGGAGCTGTTTTTT

D: -
J: TRBJ1-2
size: many
V: TRBV6-2/TRBV6-3
CDR3: CASTPDGLDGYTF
DNA: TGTGCCAGCACTCCGGACGGACTAGATGGCTACACCTTC

D: -
J: TRBJ2-7
size: many
V: TRBV13
CDR3: CASSLGTPLAGDLSYEQYF
DNA: TGTGCCAGCAGCTTAGGAACTCCTTTAGCAGGGGATCTCTCCTACGAGCAGTACTTC

D: TRBD2
J: TRBJ2-7
size: many
V: TRBV7-2
CDR3: CASSSGTSGYYEQYF
DNA: TGTGCCAGCAGTTCTGGGACTAGCGGTTACTACGAGCAGTACTTC

D: -
J: TRBJ1-2
size: many
V: TRBV5-1
CDR3: CASSSSGVYGYTF
DNA: TGCGCCAGCAGCTCCTCAGGGGTCTATGGCTACACCTTC

D: -
J: TRBJ2-2
size: many
V: TRBV6-5
CDR3: CASRSRAPPNTGELFF
DNA: TGTGCCAGCAGATCGAGGGCTCCCCCGAACACCGGGGAGCTGTTTTTT

D: -
J: TRBJ2-7
size: few
V: TRBV6-5
CDR3: CASSIPGTAEEQYF
DNA: TGTGCCAGCAGTATACCGGGGACCGCCGAGGAGCAGTACTTC

D: TRBD2
J: TRBJ2-7
size: many
V: TRBV6-2/TRBV6-3
CDR3: CASSYSRLAGGSSYEQYF
DNA: TGTGCCAGCAGTTACTCGCGACTAGCGGGAGGGAGCTCCTACGAGCAGTACTTC

D: TRBD2
J: TRBJ2-5
size: many
V: TRBV6-4
CDR3: CASSPRSWASGTNGQETQYF
DNA: TGTGCCAGCAGCCCCAGGAGTTGGGCTAGCGGGACTAATGGACAAGAGACCCAGTACTTC

D: -
J: TRBJ1-5
size: many
V: TRBV14
CDR3: CASSQDRWTGNQPQHF
DNA: TGTGCCAGCAGCCAAGATAGGTGGACAGGCAATCAGCCCCAGCATTTT

D: TRBD1
J: TRBJ1-1
size: many
V: TRBV5-5
CDR3: CASSLGTLGGTGTEAFF
DNA: TGTGCCAGCAGCTTGGGGACTCTGGGTGGGACAGGCACTGAAGCTTTCTTT

D: -
J: TRBJ2-7
size: many
V: TRBV4-1
CDR3: CASSHPQRLVVHEQYF
DNA: TGCGCCAGCAGCCATCCACAGCGGCTAGTTGTCCACGAGCAGTACTTC

D: -
J: TRBJ1-1
size: -
V: TRBV6-5
CDR3: CASSSWEMNTEAFF
DNA: TGTGCCAGCAGTTCGTGGGAAATGAACACTGAAGCTTTCTTT

D: -
J: TRBJ1-1
size: many
V: TRBV6-6
CDR3: CASSYSPGRGTLRGDTEAFF
DNA: TGTGCCAGCAGTTACTCGCCGGGGCGGGGAACCCTAAGGGGGGACACTGAAGCTTTCTTT

D: -
J: TRBJ1-2
size: many
V: TRBV20-1
CDR3: CSARRRPNYGYTF
DNA: TGCAGTGCTAGAAGAAGACCTAACTATGGCTACACCTTC

D: -
J: TRBJ2-1
size: -
V: TRBV24-1
CDR3: CATSGDRSIKHEQFF
DNA: TGTGCCACCAGTGGGGATCGGTCTATTAAACATGAGCAGTTCTTC

D: -
J: TRBJ2-7
size: many
V: TRBV7-2
CDR3: CASSLGGGVAYEQYF
DNA: TGTGCCAGCAGCTTAGGAGGGGGAGTAGCGTACGAGCAGTACTTC